Described below is a single TCR beta chain sequence and its context. Its antigen is currently unknown. Isolation of PBMCs gave at least 6 million cells per sample. These data come from a study of blood T cells in healthy people across ages. The V gene's germline CDR1 is ENHRY and CDR2 SYGVKD. The CDR3 runs to 18 residues. Unmatched junction bases numbered 13, after V lost 6 bases and J lost 4 bases. Study-wide points: Roughly linear age-related decline in beta diversity appeared, significant by age about 40.

It was with a sample-barcoded 5' primer and a J-beta primer mix that a second PCR of about 6 to 12 cycles was run. A 12-random-nucleotide template-switch adaptor tagged each cDNA molecule. TCRdb fed the 5' RACE reads into MiXCR, producing one record per CDR3 protein. The repertoire consists of about 2 million distinct CDR3 sequences, with 40% to 55% occurring once and the leading ten covering 2.1%. This sequence was found in a woman between 40 and 55 years old in good health. The chain combines TRBV10-3 with TRBJ2-6; 9 bases line up with TRBD1. Specimen: blood. CDR3 amino acids: CAIRTPGQGSYGANVLTF. The CDR3 region has the DNA TGTGCCATCAGAACACCGGGACAGGGATCATACGGGGCCAACGTCCTGACTTTC.